These 16 T cell receptor beta chains were all obtained from the same sample, sequenced in a study of T-cell reconstitution after alpha-beta-depleted transplantation in children. Unique molecular identifiers were built into the TCRbeta library. TCRdb reprocessed the PCR reads with MiXCR, giving one entry per CDR3 protein. This sample yields roughly 220,000 distinct CDR3 sequences, of which 7.5% to 10% are seen a single time; about 4.8% belongs to the top ten. This sample comprised PBMCs from the stem cell graft donor, obtained from the stem cell graft. All receptors come from a human donor who donated a stem cell graft to a child with SCID.

This rearrangement joins TRBV4-2 to TRBJ2-1; D not resolved. The CDR3 covers 16 residues. The germline gives CDR1 LGHNA, CDR2 YNFKEQ. V was trimmed by 0 bases and J by 6 bases, leaving 15 bases between them. The CDR3, as DNA: TGTGCCAGCAGCCAAGAGGGCAGGCTTATCCTCAATGAGCAGTTCTTC. It translates to CASSQEGRLILNEQFF.

V is TRBV7-2 and J is TRBJ2-1, with 8 bases lining up with TRBD2. V dropped 5 bases and J dropped 2; count of bases not matched to a gene: 8. This CDR3 spans 16 amino acids. Germline assignment: CDR1 SGHTA and CDR2 FQGNSA. The CDR3 bases are TGTGCCAGCAGCCTCCTCGCGGGGGGCGCCTACAATGAGCAGTTCTTC. Translating gives CASSLLAGGAYNEQFF.

This clonotype was recorded at least ten times. CDR3 amino acids: CASIRSPLVGGHNEQFF. In DNA, the CDR3 is TGCGCCAGCATCAGGTCCCCTCTCGTTGGGGGACACAATGAGCAGTTCTTC. This rearrangement joins TRBV4-1 to TRBJ2-1; D assignment may be TRBD1 or TRBD2 (5 bases each). Trimming pared 7 bases from V and 5 bases from J, leaving 24 bases between. From germline, CDR1 is MGHRA and CDR2 YSYEKL. The CDR3 loop spans 17 amino acids.

The chain combines TRBV20-1 with TRBJ1-2; TRBD1 is a possible D gene (5 bases). CDR3 length: 12 amino acids. Germline loops: CDR1 DFQATT, CDR2 SNEGSKA (reference sequence). In DNA, the CDR3 is TGCAGCTGGGGGGACGGCCGACGCGGCTACACCTTC. This codes for CSWGDGRRGYTF.

The sample holds many counts of this clonotype. V usage is TRBV12-3 or TRBV12-4 and J usage is TRBJ1-5; D is unresolved. This CDR3 has 16 residues. Trimming took off 3 bases at V and 2 bases at J, with 14 bases between the two ends. The CDR3 coding sequence is TGTGCCAGCAGTTTTAGCGGCGCCCGTGGCAATCAGCCCCAGCATTTT. Its protein is CASSFSGARGNQPQHF.

This clonotype occurred many times. The chain recombines TRBV7-2 with TRBJ1-6; a weak D match, TRBD1 (6 bases). CDR1 is SGHTA, CDR2 FQGNSA, per germline. The CDR3 extends over 16 amino acids. Trimming pared 5 bases from V and 3 bases from J, leaving 14 bases between. The DNA for the CDR3 is TGTGCCAGCAGCCTCACCGGGACAAACTATAATTCACCCCTCCACTTT. Amino acid sequence: CASSLTGTNYNSPLHF.

This clonotype was detected many times. The chain has TRBV5-1 and TRBJ2-7; D is perhaps TRBD1 or TRBD2 (5 bases each). Germline CDR1 and CDR2: SGHRS and YFSETQ. Trimming cost V 4 bases and J 2 bases, with 22 bases left between them. This CDR3 has 17 residues. The CDR3 is CASSPVPTGREAYEQYF. The CDR3 DNA sequence: TGCGCCAGCAGCCCCGTACCAACAGGACGGGAAGCCTACGAGCAGTACTTC.

Concerning this clonotype: Since a much larger clone is just one base distant, this may be a read error. V and J are TRBV7-2 and TRBJ2-1, with TRBD1 as a possible D gene (5 bases). The CDR3 is 15 amino acids. Germline lookup yields CDR1 SGHTA and CDR2 FQGNSA. CDR3 bases: TGTGCCAGCAGCCCACAGGCGGTGGATGACAATGAGCAGTCCTTC. It yields the protein CASSPQAVDDNEQSF.

This clonotype was recorded at least ten times. This sequence joins TRBV5-1 and TRBJ1-3; D not resolved. Trimming stripped 4 bases from V and 7 bases from J, with 15 bases between. The CDR3 has 14 amino acids. Germline V CDR1 and CDR2: SGHRS, YFSETQ. CDR3 nucleotides: TGCGCCAGCAGCCCTGGGTCGGAGGGCAACACCATATATTTT. Amino acid sequence: CASSPGSEGNTIYF.

This clonotype was observed at least ten times. The CDR3 DNA reads TGTGCTAGTGGTTCCGATCTAGCGGGGGGGCCTGACTCCTACAATGAGCAGTTCTTC. Its translation: CASGSDLAGGPDSYNEQFF. The chain has TRBV12-5 and TRBJ2-1; the match to TRBD2 covers 12 bases. The V gene's germline CDR1 is LGHNT and CDR2 FRNRAP. J was trimmed by 0 bases and V by 4 bases; bases with no gene match: 10. The CDR3 is made up of 19 amino acids.

The V gene is TRBV5-1, the J gene TRBJ2-7; 7 bases align to TRBD2. Trimming at V came to 0 bases and at J to 1 base, leaving 4 bases not matched to a gene. This CDR3 contains 15 residues. Germline V gene sequence: CDR1 SGHRS, CDR2 YFSETQ. CDR3 in amino acids: CASSLAGGRSYEQYF. CDR3 nucleotides: TGCGCCAGCAGCTTGGCCGGGGGGAGATCCTACGAGCAGTACTTC.

This clonotype was seen ten or more times. The chain uses TRBV20-1 and TRBJ2-1, with 8 bases matching TRBD1. This CDR3 region has 15 residues. Germline V gene data show CDR1 as DFQATT and CDR2 as SNEGSKA (reference sequence). After removal of 4 bases from V and 8 bases from J, the junction contained 13 bases not matched to a gene. For the CDR3, the DNA is TGCAGTGCTATTCCCGGGACAGGCGCCTTGCATGAGCAGTTCTTC. It yields the protein CSAIPGTGALHEQFF.

The sample holds many counts of this clonotype. This chain links TRBV19 with TRBJ1-5; D uncertain. This CDR3 is built from 15 residues. With 7 bases removed from V and 0 bases from J, the gap between germline ends came to 13 bases. Germline CDR1 and CDR2: LNHDA and SQIVND (reference sequence). The CDR3 loop reads CASTMTAYSNQPQHF. The CDR3 bases are TGTGCCAGTACAATGACGGCCTATAGCAATCAGCCCCAGCATTTT.

This clonotype was recorded at least ten times. The chain is built from TRBV6-2 or TRBV6-3 and TRBJ2-1; 8 bases map to TRBD2. Germline V gene data show CDR1 as MNHEY and CDR2 as SVGEGT. The ends lost 2 bases at V and 9 bases at J; junction bases unmatched: 6. The CDR3 sequence is 14 residues long. For the CDR3, the DNA is TGTGCCAGCAGTTACGGCGGGGGGTGGAGTGAGCAGTTCTTC. It encodes CASSYGGGWSEQFF.

This clonotype was observed a few times. The chain uses TRBV20-1 and TRBJ2-3; D may be TRBD1 (5 bases). Per germline, CDR1 DFQATT and CDR2 SNEGSKA (reference sequence). CDR3 length: 13 residues. Between the trimmed V and J ends, which lost 3 bases and 1 base, there was a span of 8 bases. The CDR3 DNA reads as TGCAGTGCTAGGGTACAGGGCACAGATACGCAGTATTTT. It is translated as CSARVQGTDTQYF.

Many counts were recorded for this clonotype. The J gene is TRBJ1-2, the V gene TRBV6-1, with 8 bases lining up with TRBD1. There are 13 residues in the CDR3. The germline gives CDR1 MNHNS, CDR2 SASEGT. V dropped 4 bases and J dropped 5; count of bases not matched to a gene: 3. CDR3 sequence: CASSGTGHYGYTF. The CDR3 DNA is TGTGCCAGCAGTGGGACAGGGCATTATGGCTACACCTTC.